Shown below are 8 T cell receptor beta chains from a single sample sequenced in a study of T cells in Graves' hyperthyroidism and ophthalmopathy. Using RNA transcripts as the source, TCR beta CDR3 regions were amplified. HTBI primers drove first-round RT-PCR of the TCR CDR3. MiXCR was run by TCRdb on the multiplex PCR reads, yielding one entry per CDR3 protein. The sample lists a few hundred thousand distinct CDR3 sequences, roughly a sixth occurring once. Material: blood. The receptors shown here come from a woman in her thirties or forties with Graves' ophthalmopathy.

On this clonotype itself: A much larger clone is a single base away; this may be a read error. The V and J genes are TRBV10-3 and TRBJ2-1; 7 positions agree with TRBD1. Germline lookup yields CDR1 ENHRY and CDR2 SYGVKD. V trimming: 10 bases; J trimming: 4 bases; junction bases outside the gene matches: 4. The CDR3 covers 12 residues. The CDR3 nucleotides are TGTGCCACAGCGACAGGGTACAATGAGCAGTTCTTC. It codes for CATATGYNEQFF.

The sample holds many counts of this clonotype. The chain combines TRBV12-3 or TRBV12-4 with TRBJ2-1; TRBD2 agrees at 11 bases. J gave up 2 bases and V 0 bases, and 12 bases lay outside the gene matches. There are 20 residues in the CDR3. For the CDR3, the DNA is TGTGCCAGCAGTTTAGCGCTAATCGCTAGCGGGGGGCAGACCTACAATGAGCAGTTCTTC. It specifies CASSLALIASGGQTYNEQFF.

Many counts were recorded for this clonotype. The chain uses TRBV20-1 and TRBJ2-5; no clear D gene. The CDR3 runs 12 residues. Germline V gene data show CDR1 as DFQATT and CDR2 as SNEGSKA (reference sequence). Trimming stripped 2 bases from V and 1 base from J, with 5 bases between. Here the CDR3 reads CSARQVQETQYF. As DNA, the CDR3 is TGCAGTGCTAGACAGGTCCAAGAGACCCAGTACTTC.

This rearrangement joins TRBV20-1 to TRBJ2-1, with 9 bases that match TRBD1. Trimming took 6 bases from V and 7 from J; bases not matched to a gene: 7. The CDR3 runs to 13 residues. Per the germline V gene, CDR1 is DFQATT and CDR2 is SNEGSKA (reference sequence). The CDR3 DNA sequence: TGCAGTGCCCCGGGACAGGGCGAAAATGAGCAGTTCTTC. It specifies CSAPGQGENEQFF.

This clonotype was seen at least ten times. The gene calls are TRBV2 and TRBJ1-1; 7 bases fit TRBD1. With V trimmed by 6 bases and J by 1 base, 17 bases remained unmatched. This CDR3 comprises 18 residues. Per germline, CDR1 SNHLY and CDR2 FYNNEI. The DNA for the CDR3 is TGTGCCAGCAGGGTTCCTCAGGGGGATGGAGTCTGGAACACTGAAGCTTTCTTT. As protein: CASRVPQGDGVWNTEAFF. Complete variable domain (other parts from reference TRBV2 and TRBJ1-1): EPEVTQTPSHQVTQMGQEVILRCVPISNHLYFYWYRQILGQKVEFLVSFYNNEISEKSEIFDDQFSVERPDGSNFTLKIRSTKLEDSAMYFCASRVPQGDGVWNTEAFFGQGTRLTVV.

With respect to this clonotype: A read error is possible here, since a much larger clone lies one base away. The genes are TRBV11-2 and TRBJ2-3; TRBD2 agrees at 10 bases. Germline values: CDR1 SGHAT, CDR2 FQNNGV. This CDR3 has 15 residues. After removal of 3 bases from V and 4 bases from J, the junction contained 4 bases not matched to a gene. CDR3 sequence: CASSFLAGEPDTQYF. CDR3 nucleotide sequence: TGTGCCAGCAGCTTCCTAGCGGGAGAACCAGATACGCAGTATTTT.

This clonotype was found many times. This chain uses TRBV28 with TRBJ1-1; D gene ambiguous. This CDR3 is built from 13 residues. V gave up 6 bases and J gave up 0 bases, with 8 bases separating them. CDR1 MDHEN and CDR2 SYDVKM come from the germline V gene. The chain's CDR3 is CASRRALNTEAFF. The CDR3 DNA is TGTGCCAGCAGGCGGGCCCTGAACACTGAAGCTTTCTTT.

In its sample, this clonotype was seen many times. This chain joins TRBV20-1 and TRBJ2-5; D unclear. The CDR3 has 13 residues. CDR1 and CDR2 from the germline V gene are DFQATT and SNEGSKA (reference sequence). The CDR3 sequence is CSARRLETMNQYF. CDR3 sequence (DNA): TGCAGCGCCCGGCGGCTGGAAACGATGAACCAGTACTTC.